Listed below are T cell receptor beta chains from one sample, sequenced in a study of blood T cells in healthy people across ages. TCRdb passed the 5' RACE reads through MiXCR, listing each CDR3 protein once. The table includes 540,000 or so distinct CDR3 sequences, 25% to 30% detected once. The sample comprised blood. These receptors all stem from a woman aged 70-85 years in good health. Each CDR3 is given with its conserved first and last residue. A D gene is named only where the DNA matches it firmly. Some rows mark clone size as missing; the rest say once, few, many or name a class of expanded clone.

d_call clone_size j_call v_call cdr3_nt cdr3_aa
NA few TRBJ1-5 TRBV20-1 TGCAGTGCTCATATTTCAGGGTTCGGCCCCCCGAGCAATCAGCCCCAGCATTTT CSAHISGFGPPSNQPQHF
TRBD1 few TRBJ2-1 TRBV6-5 TGTGCCAGCAGTTACTCATCATGGCAGGGGGCCGACAATGAGCAGTTCTTC CASSYSSWQGADNEQFF
NA NA TRBJ2-1 TRBV11-2 TGTGCCAGCAGCTCCTCAGCAGCCTACAATGAGCAGTTCTTC CASSSSAAYNEQFF
NA NA TRBJ2-7 TRBV7-2 TGTGCCAGCAGCCTTATAGGGCGTGAGCGGTACTTC CASSLIGRERYF
NA many TRBJ2-7 TRBV6-2/TRBV6-3 TGTGCCAGCAGTTACTTAGGGACCGGTTACGAGCAGTACTTC CASSYLGTGYEQYF
TRBD2 NA TRBJ2-4 TRBV6-6 TGTGCCAGCAGTGCACAAGCGGGAGCATGGAACATTCAGTACTTC CASSAQAGAWNIQYF
TRBD1 NA TRBJ2-4 TRBV3-1 TGTGCCAGCAGCTCCGACAGGGGGGCCAAAAACATTCAGTACTTC CASSSDRGAKNIQYF
NA few TRBJ1-1 TRBV11-2 TGTGCCAGCAGCCTGACCAAGCCGAACACTGAAGCTTTCTTT CASSLTKPNTEAFF
NA few TRBJ1-2 TRBV7-2 TGTGCCAGCAGCTCCGGCCGAGGGGGGAACACGGGCTACACCTTC CASSSGRGGNTGYTF
TRBD1 NA TRBJ1-1 TRBV27 TGTGCCAGCGGTACCGCCGGGACAGGGGGCAAAGCTTTCTTT CASGTAGTGGKAFF
NA NA TRBJ1-2 TRBV20-1 TGCAGTGCTAGGATGGGCTTTAACTATGGCTACACCTTC CSARMGFNYGYTF
TRBD2 few TRBJ2-5 TRBV3-1 TGTGCCAGCAGCCAAGGTCTTCCACTAGCGCGGAGACAAGAGACCCAGTACTTC CASSQGLPLARRQETQYF